The clone carrying this T cell receptor (beta chain) was seen just once. The source of the sample is a study of blood T cell repertoires in COVID-19. Study context: The origin of the acute and convalescent COVID-19 samples was the United States, Italy and Spain. PBMCs, B-cell-depleted T cells, or T cells provided the cDNA or gDNA that made up the material.

While infection was still active, Seattle patients were enrolled and then followed longitudinally. Deletions cut 3 bases from V and 3 bases from J, with 14 bases between. The germline CDR1 and CDR2 sequences are KGHSH and LQKENI. The CDR3 is 15 residues long. Authors' data handling: By means of reference gene primer amplification, nucleated cell counts were estimated. Clones were read by immunoSEQ multiplex PCR, and TCRdb kept only the in-frame ones, dropping some. V, J and clone size are taken as reported in that table, and D and trimming were inferred from the DNA itself. This sample has about 150,000 clones, with about 85% found just once.

The sequencing sample was made of peripheral blood. This sequence joins TRBV18 and TRBJ1-1, with a tentative D call TRBD1 (6 bases). This TCR came from a man aged 55 to 70 with COVID-19, enrolled during active disease. Here the CDR3 reads CASSPLGGRDTEAFF. For the CDR3, the DNA is TGTGCCAGCTCACCCCTCGGGGGGCGGGACACTGAAGCTTTCTTT.